What follows is one T cell receptor (beta chain) and its context. Its specific antigen is unknown. Per-base qualities were not stored, and no clone one base away is much larger. From the cysteine through the phenylalanine, the CDR3 covers 12 amino acids. Only the CDR3 portion is preserved as DNA: 36 bases, with reading frame beginning at the first base. V loses 5 bases, J loses 8 bases, and the germline ends lie 10 bases apart. For CDR1 and CDR2, the germline V gene lists SGHTA and FQGNSA. RNA was extracted using the RNeasy kit, and roughly 0.45 to 1 microgram was reverse transcribed with random hexamers. TCR beta CDR3 regions were amplified with the immunoSEQ multiplex PCR assay covering 54 Vbeta and 13 Jbeta segments. To correct PCR amplification bias, a synthetic template baseline was used for both primer optimization and computational correction. Per the original workflow: Only productive sequences were kept, with reads annotated to V, D and J genes according to IMGT and analyzed in immunoSEQ Analyzer. To calculate clonality, Shannon entropy was normalized by log2 of the number of productive unique sequences and then subtracted from one. Public and private clones were assessed among the 100 most prevalent clones of each patient and control. A clone was defined as Susac-specific if it was absent from the healthy and MS cohorts, from roughly 990 published viral clones and from other ImmuneACCESS disease sequences. TCRdb trimmed public reads at Q25 via fastp, called clones via MiXCR and kept in-frame beta chains. Each record represents a unique CDR3 protein, reported with the most common genes and DNA among its rows. TCRdb's processing, not the study's, gives the V and J calls here. A total of under 200,000 distinct CDR3 sequences appear in this sample, roughly nine tenths of them only once. The leading ten clones occupy 0.087% of the sample.

Peripheral blood CD8+ and CD4+ T cells from healthy donors, Susac syndrome patients and multiple sclerosis patients were profiled by high-throughput TCR beta sequencing. The Susac syndrome patients fulfilled recently defined diagnostic criteria for definite or probable disease. Bulk CD8+ and CD4+ T cells were purified by magnetic negative isolation, whereas CD8+ TEMRA cells were enriched by FACS. Blood was collected in EDTA tubes and processed within 24 hours, with PBMCs isolated through density gradient centrifugation. PBMCs intended for TCR sequencing were cryopreserved in liquid nitrogen and thawed later in a water bath at 37 degrees C. Purity of sorted or isolated CD4+, CD8+ and CD8+ TEMRA cells was at least 90%. The sample is drawn from a study of CD8 T cells in Susac syndrome (dated by TCRdb to between 2017 and 2020). General notes on the study: Among the Susac syndrome patients who were sequenced, clinically active disease was present in over 5 and clinical remission was observed in under ten. Susac syndrome patients were therapy-naive, on corticosteroids (some also receiving IVIg), or on IVIg alone at blood withdrawal. Repertoire sequencing was used to test whether CD8+ T cell activation and differentiation in Susac syndrome was antigen driven.

Overall study outcomes, separate from this receptor: In the CD4+ T cell repertoire of Susac syndrome patients, clonal expansion was not detected. The number of individuals in the TCR sequencing and HLA analysis was acknowledged as relatively small.

The clonotype originates from a human donor with Susac syndrome. The sample comprised CD4+ T cells from PBMCs. The sequence joins TRBV7-2 to TRBJ2-1, with no D gene named confidently. The CDR3 protein is CASSLINDEQFF. The DNA is as follows: TGTGCCAGCAGCCTCATAAACGATGAGCAGTTCTTC.